The present T cell receptor beta chain was sequenced within a study of radiotherapy plus CTLA-4 blockade in lung cancer. Turning to the study itself: Overall, approximately 19% of patients showed an objective response, while 31% attained disease control. Study-level results: Early blood T cell clone dynamics reportedly forecast response best, with interferon-beta. Tumor-origin TCR clones grew in blood after radiotherapy plus ipilimumab.

Lung cancer patients with chemo-refractory metastatic non-small-cell disease were given focal radiation plus CTLA-4 blockade with ipilimumab. A word on this clone: Its antigen is unknown.

Assay: immunoSEQ multiplex PCR; the TCRdb copy retains only in-frame clones and omits some. The sample carries some 110,000 clones, about 77% recorded once. Germline-derived CDR1 and CDR2 are ENHRY and SYGVKD. V lost 6 bases and J lost 8, with 10 bases in between. The CDR3 is 12 residues long. The input for sequencing was peripheral blood, taken from a patient treated with radiotherapy plus ipilimumab. The receptor's source is a human donor with non-small cell lung cancer who had a partial response to radiotherapy plus ipilimumab. The chain links TRBV10-3 to TRBJ2-2; D remains unclear. The CDR3 region is CAIRFTEGELFF. The CDR3 region has the DNA TGTGCCATCAGGTTCACTGAGGGGGAGCTGTTTTTT.